This TCR beta chain was sequenced for a study of shared clonotypes between healthy human individuals (dated by TCRdb to the early 2020s). Some background on the complete study: The cohort comprised a couple of women and a few men aged 18 to 49 years. Blood TCR repertoires of a handful of healthy adults were deeply sequenced to estimate repertoire size and the extent of clonotype sharing between individuals. Libraries were prepared and TCR repertoires were sequenced by different laboratories using diverse techniques, in order to increase sequencing depth and limit assay-specific biases. Between about 0.9 and 9 billion PBMCs per donor were obtained by leukapheresis. For each donor, three plates each were used for CD4 naive and CD4 memory, two plates were used for CD8 naive, and one plate was used for CD8 memory. Results the study describes overall, beyond this receptor: When several donors were compared, the shared fraction of clonotypes was 5% to 6.5% for naive CD4, approximately 3.5% for naive CD8, about 2.5% for memory CD4, and 0.35% to 0.5% for memory CD8. Based on pairwise subsampling, the degree of clonotype sharing among donors was expected to be affected by sequencing depth. Naive subsets generally had larger estimated clonotype richness than memory subsets. Rarefaction of sorted-subset datasets indicated incomplete sequencing despite the large sequencing depth. Sampling was limited to blood, and TCR repertoires in tissue likely differ from TCR repertoires in blood. Because the study included a small number of donors, the genetic and exposure-history diversity represented was limited. Compared with non-shared clonotypes, the clonotypes found in all four sorted-subset donors had higher generation probabilities.

Healthy HIV-negative adults with no recently reported acute infections or vaccinations were included as donors. Every donor was a Caucasian adult residing in Nashville, Tennessee, USA. CD4+ T cells were enriched by magnetic negative selection; naive cells were then positively selected on CD45RA, and the negative fraction formed the memory subset. After blood collection by leukapheresis, PBMCs were isolated using Ficoll-Histopaque density gradient centrifugation and then cryopreserved in the vapor phase of liquid nitrogen. Analytical flow cytometry was used to check the purity and quantity of each magnetically sorted T cell population. Genomic DNA was isolated from each sorted fraction and quantified by UV absorbance on a Nanodrop 2000c. The CDR3 sequence holds 15 residues, the cysteine and phenylalanine included. Only the CDR3 DNA is retained, 45 bases long and in frame from the first base. The germline V gene provides CDR1 SNHLY and CDR2 FYNNEI. V loses 5 bases, J loses 1 base, and the germline ends lie 13 bases apart.

Using the deep immunoSEQ assay, TCR CDR3 regions were amplified from genomic DNA by multiplex PCR. Extracted genomic DNA from each cell subset was distributed evenly across all wells of several immunoSEQ 96-well plates, and each plate was treated as a replicate. For sorted subsets, each replicate PCR was loaded with approximately 190 ng genomic DNA, equivalent to approximately 27,000 T cell genomes. Purified libraries were quantified with a Qubit 3.0 fluorometer, sized on a Bioanalyzer 2100, and re-quantified with the KAPA Library Quantification kit. Each immunoSEQ 96-well plate was sequenced on its own single-read 150-cycle Illumina NextSeq 550 flow cell. Under the source paper's analysis protocol: The immunoSEQ output contained only junctional sequences without quality scores, so filtering could not match that applied to full-length reads. Sequences were annotated with PyIR, a Python wrapper for IgBLAST v1.9, and V/J genes and CDR3 were assigned using IMGT germline references. Reads with weak V/J assignments (E-value above 1e-6), missing CDR3, stop codons, out-of-frame junctions, or ambiguous translated residues were removed. V3J clonotypes were defined as sequences sharing an identical inferred V gene, J gene, and CDR3 amino acid sequence. Percentage overlap between repertoires was calculated by dividing the number of shared unique clonotypes by the size of the smaller repertoire. Three approaches were used to assess repertoire richness: RTK rarefaction, the Chao1 estimator, and Recon v2.1 estimates of unobserved clonotypes. For all TCRbeta clonotypes obtained by the gDNA method from a few donors, generation probabilities were computed with OLGA. TCRdb obtained this table from immuneACCESS and retained in-frame rearrangements with V and J assigned. These tables miss some clones; where compared with another copy, unresolved V genes account for less than half of the shortfall, and the remainder is unexplained. That table is the source of V, J and clone size, and D and trimming were worked out from the DNA. Here the sample has fewer than 400,000 clones; approximately 79% occur a single time. 10% to 13% of the sample goes to the ten largest clones.

Points on this clone: Its recognized antigen is unknown. Base quality data are lacking; no much larger clone is found one base away.

The source material was memory CD4+ T cells sorted from blood. In the paper's terms, the cell subset or site label means: CD45RA-negative fraction. The V and J segments used are TRBV2 and TRBJ2-3; TRBD1 is a weak D gene call, 5 bases matching. The source of this sequence is a man aged 25 to 40 in good health. Read as DNA, the sequence is TGTGCCAGCAGTCGACAGTGGTTAGGCACAGATACGCAGTATTTT. Its amino acids are CASSRQWLGTDTQYF. The entire variable domain, with the stretches around the CDR3 drawn from the reference TRBV2 and TRBJ2-3 proteins, is EPEVTQTPSHQVTQMGQEVILRCVPISNHLYFYWYRQILGQKVEFLVSFYNNEISEKSEIFDDQFSVERPDGSNFTLKIRSTKLEDSAMYFCASSRQWLGTDTQYFGPGTRLTVL.